The sequence of this T cell receptor (beta chain) was determined in a study of vaccination effects on CD4 cells after COVID-19. Findings of the study overall: Infection- and vaccine-induced clones contracted markedly late after vaccination. Common cold coronaviruses were cross-recognized by only 1 of 255 vaccine-induced clones in healthy vaccinees.

Comment on this clone: What it recognizes is unknown.

Profiling relied on immunoSEQ multiplex PCR, and the TCRdb table lists in-frame clones only, not all of them. The sample shows about 73,000 clones, 60% to 85% of them seen only once. The V gene's germline CDR1 is SGHNT and CDR2 YYREEE (reference sequence). Between the trimmed V and J ends, which lost 5 bases and 1 base, there was a span of 8 bases. This CDR3 comprises 13 residues. Antigen-specific CD4+ T cells were expanded (with viral peptide pools) by the ViraFEST assay ahead of sequencing. Following an approximately 11-day culture, CD4+ T cells were purified. Recipients of the vaccine had no prior SARS-CoV-2 infection and negative nucleocapsid antibodies. IL-2 medium took the place of half the medium on both days 3 and 7.

The clonotype comes from a human donor who received a COVID-19 vaccine. This sample comprised CD4+ T cells from PBMCs cultured with SARS-CoV-2 spike peptides, obtained before COVID-19 vaccination. The V and J genes are TRBV5-4 and TRBJ2-3, with no clear D. The CDR3 DNA sequence: TGTGCCAGCAGTCGACGGGGCACAGATACGCAGTATTTT. Its protein product is CASSRRGTDTQYF.